A selection of T cell receptor beta chains follows, all from one sample in a study of T cell responses to AZD1222 COVID-19 vaccine. Repertoires were generated with immunoSEQ multiplex PCR, while TCRdb's copy carries only in-frame clones and drops some. The sample comprises about 120,000 clones, around 90% of which are singletons, and around 0.99% rests with the top ten. This material consisted of peripheral blood, taken 28 days after the second AZD1222 dose. The receptors stem from an adult who received the AZD1222 COVID-19 vaccine. Both conserved end residues are part of each CDR3. Each record gives: D gene, clone size, V gene, J gene, CDR3 DNA, CDR3 protein. D genes are given only for firm matches. Clone size appears in some rows only: once, few, many, or a class for an expanded clone.

D gene: .; clone size: .; V gene: TRBV5-1; J gene: TRBJ2-2; CDR3 DNA: TGCGCCAGCAGCTTCTATCAGGGCACCGGGGAGCTGTTTTTT; CDR3 protein: CASSFYQGTGELFF
D gene: .; clone size: .; V gene: TRBV10-3; J gene: TRBJ1-6; CDR3 DNA: TGTGCCATCAGTGAGTGGGGCAGGGTTCGCAGTAATTCACCCCTCCACTTT; CDR3 protein: CAISEWGRVRSNSPLHF
D gene: TRBD2; clone size: .; V gene: TRBV9; J gene: TRBJ2-1; CDR3 DNA: TGTGCCAGCAGCGTAGGACAGCGGGATACCCACAATGAGCAGTTCTTC; CDR3 protein: CASSVGQRDTHNEQFF
D gene: .; clone size: .; V gene: TRBV20-1; J gene: TRBJ1-5; CDR3 DNA: TGCAGTGCTAGTAAGGGGGACAATCAGCCCCAGCATTTT; CDR3 protein: CSASKGDNQPQHF
D gene: .; clone size: .; V gene: TRBV30; J gene: TRBJ2-1; CDR3 DNA: TGTGCCTGGAGTCCGACTAGAGAGCAGTTCTTC; CDR3 protein: CAWSPTREQFF
D gene: .; clone size: .; V gene: TRBV9; J gene: TRBJ1-1; CDR3 DNA: TGTGCCAGCAGCCCAAGGTCGGGACTGAACACTGAAGCTTTCTTT; CDR3 protein: CASSPRSGLNTEAFF
D gene: .; clone size: once; V gene: TRBV5-1; J gene: TRBJ2-7; CDR3 DNA: TGCGCCAGCAGCTTGGATTTACAGGGTCTCTACGAGCAGTACTTC; CDR3 protein: CASSLDLQGLYEQYF
D gene: TRBD1; clone size: .; V gene: TRBV10-3; J gene: TRBJ1-6; CDR3 DNA: TGTGCCATCAGTGAGTTGGGACAGGGTAATTCACCCCTCCACTTT; CDR3 protein: CAISELGQGNSPLHF
D gene: .; clone size: .; V gene: TRBV2; J gene: TRBJ2-2; CDR3 DNA: TGTGCCAGCAGCTTAAGCGGAGTCAACACCGGGGAGCTGTTTTTT; CDR3 protein: CASSLSGVNTGELFF
D gene: TRBD1; clone size: once; V gene: TRBV7-3; J gene: TRBJ1-2; CDR3 DNA: TGTGCCAGCAGCTTCGACAGGGTTTATGGCTACACCTTC; CDR3 protein: CASSFDRVYGYTF
D gene: .; clone size: .; V gene: TRBV7-2; J gene: TRBJ2-5; CDR3 DNA: TGTGCCAGCAGTCAAGGGACTCGCGAGACCCAGTACTTC; CDR3 protein: CASSQGTRETQYF
D gene: TRBD1; clone size: .; V gene: TRBV4-2; J gene: TRBJ2-7; CDR3 DNA: TGTGCCAGCAGCCAAACGGGACAGATCAACGACGAGCAGTACTTC; CDR3 protein: CASSQTGQINDEQYF
D gene: .; clone size: .; V gene: TRBV18; J gene: TRBJ1-1; CDR3 DNA: TGTGCCAGCTCACCAAGGGCCCTCGCCGCAGGGATGAGGAACACTGAAGCTTTCTTT; CDR3 protein: CASSPRALAAGMRNTEAFF
D gene: .; clone size: .; V gene: TRBV28; J gene: TRBJ1-5; CDR3 DNA: TGTGCCAGCAGTTTCGGGGGGAATCAGCCCCAGCATTTT; CDR3 protein: CASSFGGNQPQHF
D gene: .; clone size: .; V gene: TRBV7-8; J gene: TRBJ1-4; CDR3 DNA: TGTGCCAGCAGCTCAGGGTTTCAAGAAAAACTGTTTTTT; CDR3 protein: CASSSGFQEKLFF
D gene: .; clone size: .; V gene: TRBV27; J gene: TRBJ1-6; CDR3 DNA: TGTGCCAGCAGTTCCGAAGCCAGTTCACCCCTCCACTTT; CDR3 protein: CASSSEASSPLHF
D gene: .; clone size: .; V gene: TRBV12-3/TRBV12-4; J gene: TRBJ1-6; CDR3 DNA: TGTGCCAGCAGTTTTGAGGGGCCGTCACCCCTCCACTTT; CDR3 protein: CASSFEGPSPLHF
D gene: .; clone size: .; V gene: TRBV5-1; J gene: TRBJ1-4; CDR3 DNA: TGCGCCAGCAGCTTGCAGCGGAACTCTGGTGAAAAACTGTTTTTT; CDR3 protein: CASSLQRNSGEKLFF
D gene: .; clone size: once; V gene: TRBV11-3; J gene: TRBJ2-6; CDR3 DNA: TGTGCCAGCAGCTTCTCTGGGGCCAACGTCCTGACTTTC; CDR3 protein: CASSFSGANVLTF
D gene: .; clone size: once; V gene: TRBV9; J gene: TRBJ1-2; CDR3 DNA: TGTGCCAGCAGCGTAGCTCAGGGGCCCTACTATGGCTACACCTTC; CDR3 protein: CASSVAQGPYYGYTF
D gene: .; clone size: .; V gene: TRBV10-3; J gene: TRBJ2-7; CDR3 DNA: TGTGCCATCAGTGATGGCGGGCTCTCCTACGAGCAGTACTTC; CDR3 protein: CAISDGGLSYEQYF
D gene: TRBD1; clone size: .; V gene: TRBV28; J gene: TRBJ1-2; CDR3 DNA: TGTGCCAGCAGTTACAGGGGGCACGACTATGGCTACACCTTC; CDR3 protein: CASSYRGHDYGYTF
D gene: .; clone size: .; V gene: TRBV3-1/TRBV3-2; J gene: TRBJ2-7; CDR3 DNA: TGTGCCAGCTCATGGGGGCGGGGGAGCTCCTACGAGCAGTACTTC; CDR3 protein: CASSWGRGSSYEQYF
D gene: .; clone size: .; V gene: TRBV18; J gene: TRBJ1-5; CDR3 DNA: TGTGCCAGCTCACCAACTAGGGATCAGCCCCAGCATTTT; CDR3 protein: CASSPTRDQPQHF
D gene: TRBD1; clone size: .; V gene: TRBV30; J gene: TRBJ1-5; CDR3 DNA: TGTGCCTGGAGGGAACCCGGGACAGTTAGTCAGCCCCAGCATTTT; CDR3 protein: CAWREPGTVSQPQHF
D gene: TRBD2; clone size: .; V gene: TRBV5-4; J gene: TRBJ2-5; CDR3 DNA: TGTGCCAGCAGCTTCGGGACTAGCTTTGGGGAGACCCAGTACTTC; CDR3 protein: CASSFGTSFGETQYF
D gene: .; clone size: once; V gene: TRBV11-2; J gene: TRBJ2-1; CDR3 DNA: TGTGCCAGCAGCTTAGATACCCAGGGCAATGAGCAGTTCTTC; CDR3 protein: CASSLDTQGNEQFF